The subject of this entry is one T cell receptor (beta chain). Its cognate antigen is unknown. This sample also contains other DNA sequences that code for the same CDR3. This entry comes from a study of shared clonotypes between healthy human individuals. Division of CD4+ cells produced a CD45RA+ naive subset and a CD45RA-negative memory subset. CDR1 MNHEY and CDR2 SMNVEV come from the germline V gene (reference sequence). The CDR3 runs 15 residues. Trimming took 5 bases from V and 3 from J; bases not matched to a gene: 4. The method was immunoSEQ multiplex PCR; TCRdb's version includes in-frame clones alone and lacks a portion of them. Of around 720,000 clones in the sample, roughly 73% were seen once. General observations from the study: Compared with memory subsets, naive subsets generally had larger estimated richness.

The clonotype comes from a woman younger than 45 in good health. The rearrangement links TRBV27 to TRBJ2-3; the match to TRBD2 covers 11 bases. Sequenced material: memory CD4+ T cells sorted from blood. Subset noted: CD45RA-negative fraction. The CDR3 loop reads CASSPWTSGTDTQYF. The CDR3 DNA sequence: TGTGCCAGCAGTCCCTGGACTAGCGGGACAGATACGCAGTATTTT.